Only a few counts were recorded for the clone carrying this T cell receptor (beta chain). Its antigen is not known. With 3 bases removed from V and 2 bases from J, the gap between germline ends came to 16 bases. Germline V lookup: CDR1 SGDLS, CDR2 YYNGEE. This CDR3 contains 16 residues. These data belong to a study of beta chain features in type 1 diabetes. Findings of the study overall: Researchers report that Type 1 diabetes patients had moderately but significantly shorter TCRB CDR3s across all four CD4+ subsets. More deletions and fewer insertions at VDJ junctions were seen in type 1 diabetes patients.

The entirety of the isolated RNA underwent reverse transcription, so expressed TCRB transcripts were sequenced. Method: immunoSEQ multiplex PCR; TCRdb's copy keeps in-frame clones and lacks some. This table holds 500,000 to 850,000 clones, 11% to 15% found once. The sequencing input was naive CD4+ T cells from blood. V and J are TRBV9 and TRBJ2-3; maybe TRBD2 (5 bases). This clonotype was sampled from a young man with type 1 diabetes. The CDR3: CASSALGSGTTDTQYF. The CDR3 nucleotides read TGTGCCAGCAGCGCCTTGGGGAGCGGCACCACAGATACGCAGTATTTT.